The next 19 T cell receptor beta chains were all read from a single sample in a study of blood T cells in healthy people across ages. With a J-beta primer mix and a sample-barcoded 5' primer, a second PCR ran about 7 to 12 cycles. TCRdb ran MiXCR on the 5' RACE reads and lists one entry per CDR3 protein. The data hold about 1.5 million distinct CDR3 sequences, with around 40% observed a single time. The sequencing sample was made of blood. These receptors were obtained from a young woman in good health.

The V gene is TRBV4-3, the J gene TRBJ1-5, with TRBD1 as a possible D gene (5 bases). The CDR3 consists of 15 residues. V was cut by 1 base and J by 6 bases, with 13 bases left in between. The germline CDR1 and CDR2 sequences are LGHNA and YSLEER. The CDR3 nucleotides read TGCGCCAGCAGCCAAGGAGCAAGGGGCCGTCAGCCCCAGCATTTT. It translates to CASSQGARGRQPQHF.

This clonotype has more than one count but fewer than ten. The genes are TRBV7-2 and TRBJ2-1; TRBD1 might be the D (5 bases). The V end was cut by 1 base, the J end by 0 bases, with 7 bases between. Germline V gene sequence: CDR1 SGHTA, CDR2 FQGNSA. CDR3 length equals 15 residues. CDR3 region: CASSLVRASYNEQFF. CDR3 DNA: TGTGCCAGCAGCTTAGTCAGGGCCTCCTACAATGAGCAGTTCTTC.

This clonotype has just a few counts. V and J are TRBV12-3 or TRBV12-4 and TRBJ1-5; D is ambiguous. The CDR3 length is 14 residues. Between the trimmed V and J ends, which lost 4 bases and 3 bases, there was a span of 10 bases. DNA of the CDR3: TGTGCCAGCAGTTCGGACGGCGCCAATCAGCCCCAGCATTTT. As protein: CASSSDGANQPQHF.

V usage is TRBV10-3 and J usage is TRBJ2-7, with 8 bases lining up with TRBD1. V lost 2 bases to trimming and J lost 0 bases; unmatched junction nucleotides: 15. The germline CDR1 and CDR2 sequences are ENHRY and SYGVKD. The CDR3 length is 19 residues. The CDR3 sequence: CAISEPTAPGQVLSYEQYF. The CDR3 DNA reads TGTGCCATCAGTGAGCCGACGGCACCGGGACAGGTTCTCTCCTACGAGCAGTACTTC.

This clonotype has only a few counts. This chain links TRBV4-3 with TRBJ2-1; 7 bases agree with TRBD2. After removal of 1 base from V and 6 bases from J, the junction contained 9 bases not matched to a gene. This CDR3 comprises 16 residues. Germline lookup yields CDR1 LGHNA and CDR2 YSLEER. DNA for the CDR3: TGCGCCAGCAGCCAAGGCCCCCGGACTAGTACCAATGAGCAGTTCTTC. Encoded protein: CASSQGPRTSTNEQFF.

This clonotype was recorded a few times. The chain recombines TRBV15 with TRBJ1-5, with 11 nucleotides matching TRBD1. With 7 bases clipped from V and 6 bases from J, the junction kept 8 bases outside the gene matches. This CDR3 has 15 amino acids. Per the germline V gene, CDR1 is LNHNV and CDR2 is YYDKDF (reference sequence). The CDR3 sequence is CATKDRGLSGQPQHF. CDR3 DNA: TGTGCCACCAAGGACAGGGGGCTCTCGGGTCAGCCCCAGCATTTT. The full variable domain, completed using reference TRBV15 and TRBJ1-5, is DAMVIQNPRYQVTQFGKPVTLSCSQTLNHNVMYWYQQKSSQAPKLLFHYYDKDFNNEADTPDNFQSRRPNTSFCFLDIRSPGLGDTAMYLCATKDRGLSGQPQHFGDGTRLSIL.

V is TRBV12-3 or TRBV12-4 and J is TRBJ1-2; D is uncertain. The CDR3 has 15 residues. Trimming took off 5 bases at V and 4 bases at J, with 17 bases between the two ends. CDR3 amino acids: CASSTRVNLGYGYTF. The CDR3 region has the DNA TGTGCCAGCAGTACCCGGGTAAACCTAGGCTATGGCTACACCTTC.

J is TRBJ1-2 and V is TRBV7-9; D is uncertain. Germline V gene sequence: CDR1 SEHNR, CDR2 FQNEAQ (reference sequence). The V end lost 2 bases, the J end lost 3 bases, and 13 bases lay between the germline ends. This CDR3 spans 15 amino acids. The DNA of the CDR3 is TGTGCCAGCAGCTTACCCGACCTCACCTACTATGGCTACACCTTC. Amino acids: CASSLPDLTYYGYTF.

V usage is TRBV11-2 and J usage is TRBJ2-7; D is uncertain. Germline CDR1 is SGHAT and CDR2 is FQNNGV. Trimming left V 5 bases short and J 7 bases short, with 12 bases between. This CDR3 is built from 12 residues. The CDR3 DNA reads TGTGCCAGCAGCCGGATATTGAGTGAGCAGTACTTC. Protein product: CASSRILSEQYF.

The gene calls are TRBV20-1 and TRBJ1-1; perhaps TRBD1 as D (5 bases). This CDR3 has 15 amino acids. Trimming took off 0 bases at V and 9 bases at J, with 20 bases between the two ends. Looked up from germline, CDR1 is DFQATT and CDR2 is SNEGSKA (reference sequence). In nucleotides, the CDR3 is TGCAGTGCTAGAGATCCCACGGGACTGAATACTAAAGCTTTCTTT. It encodes CSARDPTGLNTKAFF.

The chain has TRBV7-2 and TRBJ2-3; the D is unclear. The CDR3 is made up of 15 amino acids. Trimming stripped 4 bases from V and 0 bases from J, with 11 bases between. Germline CDR1 reads SGHTA; CDR2 reads FQGNSA. The CDR3 sequence is CASSSMGQSTDTQYF. Written as DNA, the CDR3 is TGTGCCAGCAGCTCGATGGGCCAAAGCACAGATACGCAGTATTTT.

This clonotype appeared a few times. Written as DNA, the CDR3 is TGTGCCAGCAGTTTGGGCACTTCGCAGCATTTT. Amino acid sequence: CASSLGTSQHF. The genes are TRBV12-3 or TRBV12-4 and TRBJ1-5; no clear D. The CDR3 runs to 11 residues. V lost 3 bases, J lost 13 bases, and 10 bases lay in between.

The chain links TRBV12-3 or TRBV12-4 to TRBJ2-1, with 7 bases matching TRBD1. Trimming cost V 5 bases and J 6 bases; bases outside gene matches: 7. CDR3 length: 14 residues. Written as DNA, the CDR3 is TGTGCCAGCAGTCCGACAGGGCCAGGCAATGAGCAGTTCTTC. Translating gives CASSPTGPGNEQFF.

The chain recombines TRBV5-1 with TRBJ2-1; TRBD1 is a possible D gene (6 bases). Trimming removed 2 bases at V and 1 base at J, with 10 bases between. This CDR3 is 15 amino acids long. Germline lookup yields CDR1 SGHRS and CDR2 YFSETQ. The chain's CDR3 is CASSFAGESYNEQFF. The CDR3 region has the DNA TGCGCCAGCAGCTTTGCAGGGGAGTCCTACAATGAGCAGTTCTTC.

This clonotype has more than one count but fewer than ten. This chain connects TRBV25-1 to TRBJ1-5; no definite D call. Germline CDR1 is MGHDK and CDR2 is SYGVNS. V lost 6 bases and J 6 bases, leaving 15 bases between the germline ends. The CDR3 is made up of 14 amino acids. CDR3 DNA: TGTGCCAGCAGGAAGGAACCTTCTCGTCAGCCCCAGCATTTT. This codes for CASRKEPSRQPQHF.

CDR3 nucleotides: TGTGCCAGCAGTGCCTGGCAGGGGGCCAACTATGGCTACACCTTC. Protein product: CASSAWQGANYGYTF. The chain employs TRBV6-5 and TRBJ1-2, with TRBD1 identical over 8 bases. Germline CDR1 is MNHEY and CDR2 is SVGAGI. The CDR3 has 15 amino acids. Losses at the gene ends were 5 bases for V and 2 bases for J; bases not matched to a gene: 7.

This rearrangement joins TRBV6-6 to TRBJ2-5, with TRBD2 matching over 7 bases. The J call may be faulty, since TRBJ2-7 better matches the DNA end. CDR1 and CDR2 (germline): MNHNY, SVGAGI (reference sequence). This CDR3 has 15 residues. CDR3 in amino acids: CASSYSRRERDEQYF. CDR3 DNA sequence: TGTGCCAGCAGTTACTCGAGGCGGGAGAGGGACGAGCAGTACTTC.

The chain joins TRBV7-2 to TRBJ2-1, with 7 bases identical to TRBD2. CDR1 is SGHTA, CDR2 FQGNSA, per germline. This CDR3 contains 14 residues. V gave up 5 bases and J gave up 5 bases; unmatched junction bases: 6. The CDR3 DNA reads TGTGCCAGCAGCGTAACTAGCGCCGACAATGAGCAGTTCTTC. Its protein product is CASSVTSADNEQFF.

Concerning this clonotype itself: A much larger clone differs by one base, so this may be a read error. The rearrangement links TRBV27 to TRBJ2-7; possibly TRBD2 for D (5 bases). This CDR3 is built from 13 residues. From germline, CDR1 is MNHEY and CDR2 SMNVEV (reference sequence). The CDR3 DNA follows: TGTGCCAGCATTTTACGACTATCGTACGAGCAGTACTTC. As protein: CASILRLSYEQYF.